The T cell receptor (beta chain) described here comes from a study of T cell changes during pregnancy in multiple sclerosis. Clones were read by immunoSEQ multiplex PCR, and TCRdb kept only the in-frame ones, dropping some. The repertoire holds about 39,000 clones, about 94% seen once, with approximately 0.35% in the top ten. Germline assignment: CDR1 SGHKS and CDR2 YYEKEE (reference sequence). This CDR3 has 14 residues. The V gene lost 4 bases and the J gene lost 3 bases, with 8 bases spanning the gap. The V call is TRBV5-5, the J call TRBJ1-6; D remains unclear. The material was CD4+ T cells from peripheral blood mononuclear cells, obtained after pregnancy. This TCR was recovered from a female donor with multiple sclerosis, enrolled in a pregnancy study. The CDR3 loop is CASSQDYYNSPLHF. CDR3 coding DNA: TGTGCCAGCAGCCAAGACTACTATAATTCACCCCTCCACTTT.